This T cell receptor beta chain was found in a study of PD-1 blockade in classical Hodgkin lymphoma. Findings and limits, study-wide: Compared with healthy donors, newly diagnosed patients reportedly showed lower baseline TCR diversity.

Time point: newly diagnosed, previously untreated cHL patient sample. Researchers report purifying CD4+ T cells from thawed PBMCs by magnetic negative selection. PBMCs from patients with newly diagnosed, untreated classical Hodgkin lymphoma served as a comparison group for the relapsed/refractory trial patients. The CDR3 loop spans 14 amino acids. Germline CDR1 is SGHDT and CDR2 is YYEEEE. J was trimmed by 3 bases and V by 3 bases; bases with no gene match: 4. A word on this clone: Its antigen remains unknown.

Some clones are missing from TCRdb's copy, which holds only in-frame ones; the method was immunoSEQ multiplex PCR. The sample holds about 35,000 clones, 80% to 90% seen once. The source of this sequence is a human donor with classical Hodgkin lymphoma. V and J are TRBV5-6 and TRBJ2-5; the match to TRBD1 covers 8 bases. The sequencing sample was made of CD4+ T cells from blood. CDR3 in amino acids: CASSWTDREETQYF. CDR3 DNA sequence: TGTGCCAGCAGCTGGACGGACAGGGAAGAGACCCAGTACTTC. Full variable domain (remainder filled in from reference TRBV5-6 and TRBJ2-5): DAGVTQSPTHLIKTRGQQVTLRCSPKSGHDTVSWYQQALGQGPQFIFQYYEEEERQRGNFPDRFSGHQFPNYSSELNVNALLLGDSALYLCASSWTDREETQYFGPGTRLLVL.